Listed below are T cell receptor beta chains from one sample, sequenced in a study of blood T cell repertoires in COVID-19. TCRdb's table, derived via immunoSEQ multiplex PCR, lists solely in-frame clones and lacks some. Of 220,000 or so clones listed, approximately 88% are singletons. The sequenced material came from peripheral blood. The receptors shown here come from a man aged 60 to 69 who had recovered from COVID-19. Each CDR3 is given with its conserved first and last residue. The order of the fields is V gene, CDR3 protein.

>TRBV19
CASSTWTGAQETQYF
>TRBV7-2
CASTSTSGGPYEQYF
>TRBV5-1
CASSLDRLYYEQYF
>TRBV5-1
CASSTGLSTDTQYF
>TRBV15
CATTLGLGAVDEQFF
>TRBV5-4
CASSGPGGRTPYEQYF
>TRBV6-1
CASSEFGGTDTQYF
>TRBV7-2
CASSPNTGAFYGYTF
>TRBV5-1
CASRTGTGANVLTF
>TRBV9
CASSVDRRAYPDTQYF
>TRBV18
CASSATGVTEAFF
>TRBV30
CAWSKLAGGPDEQFF
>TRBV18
CASSKRGGDPDSYEQYF
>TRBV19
CASSVTGIAYEQYF
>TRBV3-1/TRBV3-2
CASSRSIVGGSEQFF
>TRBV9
CASSVVAAGGPKGAGELFF
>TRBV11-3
CASSLNYAGGTDTQYF
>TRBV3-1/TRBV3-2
CASSPVLGLAGVLYF
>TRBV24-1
CATSDPRGGRAYEQYF
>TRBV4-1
CASSPGRGANTDTQYF
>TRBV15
CATSSPGTGASYEQYF
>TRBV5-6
CASSLRANNEQFF
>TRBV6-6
CASIDRGLSTGELFF
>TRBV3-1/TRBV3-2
CASSQDLITGSPLHF
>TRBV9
CASSPAGLNTEAFF